The TCR beta chain under discussion was sequenced for a study of blood T cell repertoires in COVID-19. This clone was detected only a few times. Other DNA sequences in this specimen translate into the identical CDR3. Here immunoSEQ multiplex PCR was the method, and the copy in TCRdb shows in-frame clones only, minus some. This sample has hundreds of thousands of clones, with around 86% found just once. The sequenced sample consisted of peripheral blood. This TCR came from a woman younger than 45 with active or convalescent COVID-19.

CDR3 nucleotide sequence: TGTGCCTGGAGTGTACGGGATAATCAGCCCCAGCATTTT. This gives the protein CAWSVRDNQPQHF. This chain connects TRBV30 to TRBJ1-5; D not certain. CDR3 size: 13 residues. V dropped 0 bases and J dropped 4 bases, with 7 bases sitting between them. The germline V gene has CDR1 GTSNPN and CDR2 SVGIG (reference sequence).